These 24 T cell receptor beta chains share one sample of origin, sequenced in a study of control samples from healthy donors and cancer patients. TCRdb's copy holds only in-frame clones and misses some; the assay was immunoSEQ multiplex PCR. The sample shows roughly 130,000 clones, about 93% of them seen only once. Sequenced sample: PBMCs. These TCRs come from a man aged 50 to 60 with head and neck cancer.

This sequence joins TRBV7-9 and TRBJ2-3, with 7 bases identical to TRBD2. V was clipped by 8 bases and J by 0 bases; unmatched bases: 5. CDR3 length: 14 amino acids. CDR1 SEHNR and CDR2 FQNEAQ come from the germline V gene (reference sequence). The CDR3 sequence: CASLTSTSTDTQYF. The CDR3 region has the DNA TGTGCCAGCCTGACTAGCACCAGCACAGATACGCAGTATTTT.

This clone was observed once. This chain links TRBV10-3 with TRBJ1-5, with TRBD1 matching over 8 bases. The CDR3 spans 14 residues. The V gene's germline CDR1 is ENHRY and CDR2 SYGVKD. V gave up 5 bases and J gave up 7 bases; unmatched junction bases: 7. This CDR3 is CAISQDRVRQPQHF. The DNA for the CDR3 is TGTGCCATCAGTCAGGACAGGGTGAGGCAGCCCCAGCATTTT.

The chain recombines TRBV7-9 with TRBJ2-4; TRBD2 matches 13 bases. There are 18 residues in the CDR3. V lost 4 bases to trimming and J lost 0 bases; unmatched junction nucleotides: 6. Germline V gene lookup returns CDR1 SEHNR and CDR2 FQNEAQ (reference sequence). The CDR3 DNA reads as TGTGCCAGCAGCTCCATGACTAGCGGGGGGTTAGCCAAAAACATTCAGTACTTC. Amino acid sequence: CASSSMTSGGLAKNIQYF.

With respect to this clone: A much larger clone lies a single base off, so this may be a read error. The rearrangement uses TRBV7-2 and TRBJ1-5; 9 nucleotides line up with TRBD1. V trimming: 8 bases; J trimming: 4 bases; junction bases outside the gene matches: 0. The CDR3 loop spans 12 amino acids. The germline V gene has CDR1 SGHTA and CDR2 FQGNSA. CDR3 DNA sequence: TGTGCCAGCGGACAGGGGAATCAGCCCCAGCATTTT. This codes for CASGQGNQPQHF. Full variable domain (missing parts from reference TRBV7-2 and TRBJ1-5): GAGVSQSPSNKVTEKGKDVELRCDPISGHTALYWYRQSLGQGLEFLIYFQGNSAPDKSGLPSDRFSAERTGGSVSTLTIQRTQQEDSAVYLCASGQGNQPQHFGDGTRLSIL.

J is TRBJ1-4 and V is TRBV12-3 or TRBV12-4; 7 bases match TRBD1. Losses at the gene ends were 5 bases for V and 8 bases for J; bases not matched to a gene: 5. This CDR3 has 13 residues. CDR3 bases: TGTGCCAGCAGTGGATGGGACAGCGAAAAACTGTTTTTT. Residues: CASSGWDSEKLFF.

Regarding this clone: Other DNA sequences in the sample encode the same CDR3. V gene TRBV4-1 combines with J gene TRBJ2-1; D is possibly TRBD2 (6 bases). Trimming removed 0 bases from V and 4 bases from J, with 10 bases in between. The CDR3 contains 15 residues. In germline, CDR1 is MGHRA, CDR2 YSYEKL. In DNA, the CDR3 is TGCGCCAGCAGCCAAGATCGGGCGGGGTACAATGAGCAGTTCTTC. Residues: CASSQDRAGYNEQFF.

The rearrangement joins TRBV9 to TRBJ1-1, with D unclear. This CDR3 has 16 residues. CDR1 and CDR2 (germline): SGDLS, YYNGEE. Deletions cut 2 bases from V and 0 bases from J, with 14 bases between. DNA of the CDR3: TGTGCCAGCAGCGTGGGAACAGCTTTTATGAACACTGAAGCTTTCTTT. Protein: CASSVGTAFMNTEAFF. The full variable domain, with the rest looked up from reference TRBV9 and TRBJ1-1, is DSGVTQTPKHLITATGQRVTLRCSPRSGDLSVYWYQQSLDQGLQFLIQYYNGEERAKGNILERFSAQQFPDLHSELNLSSLELGDSALYFCASSVGTAFMNTEAFFGQGTRLTVV.

The chain carries TRBV2 and TRBJ1-3, with TRBD1 as a possible D gene (5 bases). This CDR3 is 11 amino acids long. CDR1 and CDR2 (germline): SNHLY, FYNNEI. V was pared by 11 bases and J by 4 bases, with 9 bases between. The CDR3 is CAGGGGNTIYF. The DNA for the CDR3 is TGTGCCGGCGGGGGAGGAAACACCATATATTTT.

The chain uses TRBV18 and TRBJ2-7; D is perhaps TRBD1 (5 bases). Germline CDR1 reads KGHSH; CDR2 reads LQKENI. CDR3 length: 12 residues. Trimming stripped 7 bases from V and 5 bases from J, with 12 bases between. The CDR3 DNA follows: TGTGCCAGCTTATCAGGGTCTAACGAGCAGTACTTC. It specifies CASLSGSNEQYF. Using reference TRBV18 and TRBJ2-7 for the parts outside the CDR3, the full variable domain is NAGVMQNPRHLVRRRGQEARLRCSPMKGHSHVYWYRQLPEEGLKFMVYLQKENIIDESGMPKERFSAEFPKEGPSILRIQQVVRGDSAAYFCASLSGSNEQYFGPGTRLTVT.

The V gene is TRBV29-1, the J gene TRBJ2-7, with D possibly TRBD2 on 6 matching bases. Germline V gene sequence: CDR1 SQVTM, CDR2 ANQGSEA. The CDR3 is 16 residues long. V was pared by 1 base and J by 1 base, with 17 bases between. As DNA, the CDR3 is TGCAGCGTTGAAGGCGGGGCACCCCCCCAATCCTACGAGCAGTACTTC. As protein: CSVEGGAPPQSYEQYF.

The genes are TRBV19 and TRBJ2-1; possibly TRBD1 or TRBD2 for D (5 bases each). CDR1 is LNHDA, CDR2 SQIVND, per germline (reference sequence). This CDR3 has 15 amino acids. With 3 bases removed from V and 3 bases from J, the gap between germline ends came to 12 bases. In nucleotides, the CDR3 is TGTGCCAGTAGTATTGTGGGACGACACTACAATGAGCAGTTCTTC. The encoded protein is CASSIVGRHYNEQFF.

V usage is TRBV4-2 and J usage is TRBJ1-3; D is unclear. The germline gives CDR1 LGHNA, CDR2 YNFKEQ. This CDR3 is 12 amino acids long. With 3 bases removed from V and 4 bases from J, the gap between germline ends came to 4 bases. CDR3 nucleotide sequence: TGTGCCAGCAGCCAGGAGGGAAACACCATATATTTT. Translated: CASSQEGNTIYF.

The rearrangement links TRBV10-2 to TRBJ2-3; TRBD1 is a possible D gene (5 bases). The CDR3 spans 15 residues. Germline CDR1 reads WSHSY; CDR2 reads SAAADI. Trimming removed 6 bases at V and 7 bases at J, with 20 bases between. The CDR3 DNA reads TGCGCCAGCAGCGAGGTTGGGGCTCGGTTACATACGCAGTATTTT. It specifies CASSEVGARLHTQYF.

V is TRBV15 and J is TRBJ2-7, with D possibly matching TRBD2 (5 bases). The ends were cut back, 0 bases at V and 6 bases at J, with 9 bases in the middle. This CDR3 has 13 amino acids. Germline CDR1 LNHNV, CDR2 YYDKDF (reference sequence). This chain's CDR3 is CATSRDEAAEQYF. For the CDR3, the DNA is TGTGCCACCAGCAGAGATGAAGCGGCCGAGCAGTACTTC.

The rearrangement uses TRBV18 and TRBJ2-3; tentatively, D is TRBD2 (7 bases). The V end lost 3 bases, the J end lost 2 bases, and 21 bases lay between the germline ends. Per the germline V gene, CDR1 is KGHSH and CDR2 is LQKENI. The CDR3 spans 18 residues. The CDR3 loop is CASSPRSSGGTFTDTQYF. The CDR3 nucleotides read TGTGCCAGCTCACCCCGTTCGTCGGGGGGCACCTTCACAGATACGCAGTATTTT.

The chain uses TRBV7-2 and TRBJ1-5; weak D call: TRBD1 (5 bases). The CDR3 runs 15 residues. Germline CDR1 reads SGHTA; CDR2 reads FQGNSA. V dropped 1 base and J dropped 9 bases, with 16 bases sitting between them. DNA of the CDR3: TGTGCCAGCAGCTTAGTTGGGACGGCCGGTCGGCCCCAGCATTTT. It specifies CASSLVGTAGRPQHF.

A single count supports this clone. V is TRBV27 and J is TRBJ2-3; no definite D call. CDR1 and CDR2 from the germline V gene are MNHEY and SMNVEV (reference sequence). There are 13 residues in the CDR3. V was shortened by 2 bases and J by 3 bases, with 6 bases between the two germline ends. For the CDR3, the DNA is TGTGCCAGCAGTTTACGCCAAACAGATACGCAGTATTTT. Translated: CASSLRQTDTQYF.

In nucleotides, the CDR3 is TGTGCCAGCAGTTTATTGCAGTCTGAAGCTTTCTTT. It specifies CASSLLQSEAFF. The chain joins TRBV28 to TRBJ1-1; D is undetermined. The CDR3 has 12 amino acids. Germline values: CDR1 MDHEN, CDR2 SYDVKM. Trimming left V 1 base short and J 6 bases short, with 6 bases between.

J is TRBJ2-3 and V is TRBV5-1, with 8 bases matching TRBD1. The CDR3 contains 15 residues. The J segment lost 5 bases and the V segment lost 0 bases, leaving 5 bases of the junction unmatched. CDR1 is SGHRS and CDR2 is YFSETQ in the germline V gene. Written as DNA, the CDR3 is TGCGCCAGCAGCTTGGGACAGGGGCTAAGAGATACGCAGTATTTT. Its protein product is CASSLGQGLRDTQYF. Full variable domain (outside the CDR3, taken from reference TRBV5-1 and TRBJ2-3): KAGVTQTPRYLIKTRGQQVTLSCSPISGHRSVSWYQQTPGQGLQFLFEYFSETQRNKGNFPGRFSGRQFSNSRSEMNVSTLELGDSALYLCASSLGQGLRDTQYFGPGTRLTVL.

The chain is built from TRBV7-2 and TRBJ2-1, with TRBD2 matching 14 bases. V lost 5 bases and J lost 9; bases outside the gene matches: 9. Germline values: CDR1 SGHTA, CDR2 FQGNSA. This CDR3 is built from 16 residues. CDR3: CASSGSAGTSGGEQFF. For the CDR3, the DNA is TGTGCCAGCAGCGGAAGTGCAGGGACTAGCGGGGGTGAGCAGTTCTTC.

V usage is TRBV7-2 and J usage is TRBJ1-3; D unclear. Trimming removed 3 bases at V and 4 bases at J, with 10 bases between. This CDR3 is built from 14 residues. CDR1 and CDR2 (germline): SGHTA, FQGNSA. The CDR3 is CASSFRQAGNTIYF. CDR3 nucleotides: TGTGCCAGCAGCTTTCGACAAGCAGGAAACACCATATATTTT. Variable domain in full (rest from reference TRBV7-2 and TRBJ1-3): GAGVSQSPSNKVTEKGKDVELRCDPISGHTALYWYRQSLGQGLEFLIYFQGNSAPDKSGLPSDRFSAERTGGSVSTLTIQRTQQEDSAVYLCASSFRQAGNTIYFGEGSWLTVV.

CDR3 nucleotides: TGCGCCAGCAGCTTTTGGGGGAATTCCCCCAACAATGAGCAGTTCTTC. Translated: CASSFWGNSPNNEQFF. The chain is built from TRBV5-1 and TRBJ2-1, with D possibly being TRBD1 or TRBD2 (5 bases each). Trimming removed 2 bases at V and 5 bases at J, with 17 bases between. This CDR3 has 16 residues. The germline CDR1 and CDR2 sequences are SGHRS and YFSETQ.

The V gene is TRBV6-5, the J gene TRBJ1-2; 10 nucleotides align to TRBD1. The germline gives CDR1 MNHEY, CDR2 SVGAGI. V gave up 4 bases and J gave up 8 bases; unmatched junction bases: 10. The CDR3 covers 15 residues. The CDR3 region has the DNA TGTGCCAGCAGTTTCCTCGACAGGGGGCGTCGCGGCTACACCTTC. It encodes CASSFLDRGRRGYTF.

The chain recombines TRBV27 with TRBJ1-1, with 8 bases lining up with TRBD1. V lost 5 bases to trimming and J lost 4 bases; unmatched junction nucleotides: 15. Germline CDR1 reads MNHEY; CDR2 reads SMNVEV (reference sequence). This CDR3 region has 17 residues. In DNA form, the CDR3 reads TGTGCCAGCAGTAATCAACCTCTCAGGGGGCCAGGCACTGAAGCTTTCTTT. Translation: CASSNQPLRGPGTEAFF.